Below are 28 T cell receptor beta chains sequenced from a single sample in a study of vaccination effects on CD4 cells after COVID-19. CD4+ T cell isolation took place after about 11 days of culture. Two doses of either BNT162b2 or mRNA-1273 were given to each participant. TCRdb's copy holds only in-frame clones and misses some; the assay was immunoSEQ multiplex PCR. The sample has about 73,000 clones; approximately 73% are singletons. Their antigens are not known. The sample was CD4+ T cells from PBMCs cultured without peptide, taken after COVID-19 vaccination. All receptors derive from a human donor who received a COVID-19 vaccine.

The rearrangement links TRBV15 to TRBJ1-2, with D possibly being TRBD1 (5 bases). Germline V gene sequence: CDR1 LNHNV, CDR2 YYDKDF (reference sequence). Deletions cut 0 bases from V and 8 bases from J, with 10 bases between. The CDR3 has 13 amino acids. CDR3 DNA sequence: TGTGCCACCAGCAGAGATCTAGGGGCCGGCTACACCTTC. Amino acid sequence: CATSRDLGAGYTF.

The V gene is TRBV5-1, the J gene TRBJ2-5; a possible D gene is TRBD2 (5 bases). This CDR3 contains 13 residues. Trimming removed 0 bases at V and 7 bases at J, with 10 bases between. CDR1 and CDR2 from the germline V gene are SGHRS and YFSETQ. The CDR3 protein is CASSLGGDGTQYF. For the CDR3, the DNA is TGCGCCAGCAGCTTGGGGGGAGACGGGACCCAGTACTTC.

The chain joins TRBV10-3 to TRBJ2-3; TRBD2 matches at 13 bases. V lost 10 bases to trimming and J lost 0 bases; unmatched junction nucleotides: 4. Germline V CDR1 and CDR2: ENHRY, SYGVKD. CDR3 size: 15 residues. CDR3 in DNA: TGTGCCACTGGACTAGCGGGGGATAGCACAGATACGCAGTATTTT. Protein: CATGLAGDSTDTQYF.

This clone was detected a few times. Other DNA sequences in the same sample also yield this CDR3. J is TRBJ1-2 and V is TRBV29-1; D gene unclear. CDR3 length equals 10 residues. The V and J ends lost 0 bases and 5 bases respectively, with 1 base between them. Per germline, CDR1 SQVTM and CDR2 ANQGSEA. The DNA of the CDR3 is TGCAGCGTTGAAGATTATGGCTACACCTTC. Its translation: CSVEDYGYTF.

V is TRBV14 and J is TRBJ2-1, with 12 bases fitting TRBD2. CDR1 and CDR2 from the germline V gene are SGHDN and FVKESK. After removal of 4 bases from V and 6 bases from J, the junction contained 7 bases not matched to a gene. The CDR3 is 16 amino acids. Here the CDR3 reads CASSLRALAGGNEQFF. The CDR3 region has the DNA TGTGCCAGCAGCCTGCGAGCACTAGCGGGGGGCAATGAGCAGTTCTTC.

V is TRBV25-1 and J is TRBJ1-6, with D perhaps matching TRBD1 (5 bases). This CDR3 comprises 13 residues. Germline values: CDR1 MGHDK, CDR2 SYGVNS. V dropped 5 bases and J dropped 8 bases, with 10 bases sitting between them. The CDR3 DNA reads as TGTGCCAGCAGTTCAGGGTATGATTCACCCCTCCACTTT. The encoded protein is CASSSGYDSPLHF.

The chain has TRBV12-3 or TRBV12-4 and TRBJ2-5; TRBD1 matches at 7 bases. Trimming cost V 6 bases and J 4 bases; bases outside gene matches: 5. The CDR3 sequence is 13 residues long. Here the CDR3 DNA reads TGTGCCAGCAGCCACGACAGGGTAGAGACCCAGTACTTC. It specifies CASSHDRVETQYF.

CDR3 nucleotides: TGCGCCAGCAGCTCCATCCCCCATCAGCCCCAGCATTTT. Translation gives CASSSIPHQPQHF. The chain has TRBV5-1 and TRBJ1-5; D uncertain. The germline V and J ends were trimmed by 3 bases and 5 bases, with 9 bases remaining between them. The CDR3 covers 13 residues. The V gene's germline CDR1 is SGHRS and CDR2 YFSETQ. Full variable domain (outside the CDR3, taken from reference TRBV5-1 and TRBJ1-5): KAGVTQTPRYLIKTRGQQVTLSCSPISGHRSVSWYQQTPGQGLQFLFEYFSETQRNKGNFPGRFSGRQFSNSRSEMNVSTLELGDSALYLCASSSIPHQPQHFGDGTRLSIL.

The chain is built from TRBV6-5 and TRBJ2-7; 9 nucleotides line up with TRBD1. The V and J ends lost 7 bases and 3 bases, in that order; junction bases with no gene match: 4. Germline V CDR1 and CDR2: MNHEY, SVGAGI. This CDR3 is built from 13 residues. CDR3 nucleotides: TGTGCCAGCAATCCGGGACAGGGCTACGAGCAGTACGTC. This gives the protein CASNPGQGYEQYV.

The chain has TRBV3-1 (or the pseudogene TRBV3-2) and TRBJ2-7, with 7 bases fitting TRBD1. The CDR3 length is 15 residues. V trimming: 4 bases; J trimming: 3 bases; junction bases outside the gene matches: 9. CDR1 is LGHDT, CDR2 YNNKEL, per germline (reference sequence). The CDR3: CASSLGQDAVYEQYV. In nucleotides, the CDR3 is TGTGCCAGCAGCCTAGGACAGGACGCAGTCTACGAGCAGTACGTC.

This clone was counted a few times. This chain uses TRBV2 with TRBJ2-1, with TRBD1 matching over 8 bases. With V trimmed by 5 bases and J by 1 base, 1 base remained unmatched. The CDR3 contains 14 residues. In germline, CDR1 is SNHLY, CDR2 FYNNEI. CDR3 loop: CASSTGGSYNEQFF. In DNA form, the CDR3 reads TGTGCCAGCAGTACAGGGGGTTCCTACAATGAGCAGTTCTTC.

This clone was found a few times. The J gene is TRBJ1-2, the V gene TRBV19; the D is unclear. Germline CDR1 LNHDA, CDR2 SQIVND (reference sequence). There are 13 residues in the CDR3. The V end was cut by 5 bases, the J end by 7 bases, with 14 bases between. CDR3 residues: CASSRVGIGGYTF. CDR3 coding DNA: TGTGCCAGTAGTCGGGTGGGGATAGGTGGCTACACCTTC.

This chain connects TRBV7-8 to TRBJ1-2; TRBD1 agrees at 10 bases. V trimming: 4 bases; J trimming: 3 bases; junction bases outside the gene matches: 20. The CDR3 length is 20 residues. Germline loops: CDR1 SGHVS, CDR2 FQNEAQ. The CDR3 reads CASSYTEGRDRGKKDYGYTF. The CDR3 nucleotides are TGTGCCAGCAGCTATACCGAAGGACGGGACAGGGGAAAAAAGGACTATGGCTACACCTTC. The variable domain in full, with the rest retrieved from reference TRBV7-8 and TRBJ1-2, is GAGVSQSPRYKVAKRGQDVALRCDPISGHVSLFWYQQALGQGPEFLTYFQNEAQLDKSGLPSDRFFAERPEGSVSTLKIQRTQQEDSAVYLCASSYTEGRDRGKKDYGYTFGSGTRLTVV.

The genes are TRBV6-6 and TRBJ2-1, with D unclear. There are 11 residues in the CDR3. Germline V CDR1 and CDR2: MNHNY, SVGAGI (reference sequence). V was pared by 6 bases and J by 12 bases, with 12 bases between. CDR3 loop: CASRDPGLQFF. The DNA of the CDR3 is TGTGCCAGCAGAGATCCCGGGCTGCAGTTCTTC.

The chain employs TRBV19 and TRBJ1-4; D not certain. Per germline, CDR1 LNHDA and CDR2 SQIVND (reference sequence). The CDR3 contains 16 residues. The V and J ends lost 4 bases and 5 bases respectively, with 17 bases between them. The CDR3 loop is CASSTTTEPPNEKLFF. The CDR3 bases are TGTGCCAGTAGTACCACTACAGAGCCTCCGAATGAAAAACTGTTTTTT.

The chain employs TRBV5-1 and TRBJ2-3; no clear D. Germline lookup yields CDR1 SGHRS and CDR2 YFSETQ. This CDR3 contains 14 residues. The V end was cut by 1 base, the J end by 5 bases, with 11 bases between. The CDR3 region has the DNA TGCGCCAGCAGCTTGTCGGGTTCTGTAGATACGCAGTATTTT. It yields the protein CASSLSGSVDTQYF.

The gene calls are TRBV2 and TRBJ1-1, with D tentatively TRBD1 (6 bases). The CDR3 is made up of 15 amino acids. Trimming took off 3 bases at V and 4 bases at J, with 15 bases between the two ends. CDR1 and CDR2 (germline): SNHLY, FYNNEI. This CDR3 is CASSDHLGGGTEAFF. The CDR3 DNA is TGTGCCAGCAGTGATCATCTGGGAGGGGGCACTGAAGCTTTCTTT.

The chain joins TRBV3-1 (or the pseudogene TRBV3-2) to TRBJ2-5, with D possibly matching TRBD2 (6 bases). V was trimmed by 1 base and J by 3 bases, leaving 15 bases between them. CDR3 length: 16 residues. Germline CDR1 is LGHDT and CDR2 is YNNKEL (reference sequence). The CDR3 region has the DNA TGTGCCAGCAGCCAAGGATGGGACTCGACCAAAGAGACCCAGTACTTC. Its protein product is CASSQGWDSTKETQYF.

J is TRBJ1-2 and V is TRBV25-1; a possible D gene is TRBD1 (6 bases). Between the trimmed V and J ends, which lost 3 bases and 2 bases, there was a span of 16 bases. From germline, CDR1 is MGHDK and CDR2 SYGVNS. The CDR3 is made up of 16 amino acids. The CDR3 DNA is TGTGCCAGCAGTGAGTCCAGGGGCAGTAAGAACTATGGCTACACCTTC. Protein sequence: CASSESRGSKNYGYTF.

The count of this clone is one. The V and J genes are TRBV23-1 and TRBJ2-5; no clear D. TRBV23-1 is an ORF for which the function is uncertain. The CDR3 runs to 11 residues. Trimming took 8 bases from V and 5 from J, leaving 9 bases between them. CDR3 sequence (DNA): TGCGCCAGCCACCGGCTGGAGACCCAGTACTTC. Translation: CASHRLETQYF.

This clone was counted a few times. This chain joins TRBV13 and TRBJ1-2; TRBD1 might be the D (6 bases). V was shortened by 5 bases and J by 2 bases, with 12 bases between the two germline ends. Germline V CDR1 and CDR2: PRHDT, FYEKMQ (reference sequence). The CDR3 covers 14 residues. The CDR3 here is CASSPIDRNYGYTF. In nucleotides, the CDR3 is TGTGCCAGCAGCCCAATTGACAGGAACTATGGCTACACCTTC.

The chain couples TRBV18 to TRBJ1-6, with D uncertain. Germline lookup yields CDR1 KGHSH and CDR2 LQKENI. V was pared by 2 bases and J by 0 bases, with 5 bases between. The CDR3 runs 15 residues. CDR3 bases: TGTGCCAGCTCACCAGGAGGCTCCTATAATTCACCCCTCCACTTT. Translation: CASSPGGSYNSPLHF.

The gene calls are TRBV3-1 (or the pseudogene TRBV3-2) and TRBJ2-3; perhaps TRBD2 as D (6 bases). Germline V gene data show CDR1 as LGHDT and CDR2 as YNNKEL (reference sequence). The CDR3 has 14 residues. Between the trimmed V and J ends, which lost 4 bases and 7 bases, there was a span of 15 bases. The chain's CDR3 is CASSRGTEGYTQYF. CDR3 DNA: TGTGCCAGCAGCCGGGGGACGGAGGGGTATACGCAGTATTTT.

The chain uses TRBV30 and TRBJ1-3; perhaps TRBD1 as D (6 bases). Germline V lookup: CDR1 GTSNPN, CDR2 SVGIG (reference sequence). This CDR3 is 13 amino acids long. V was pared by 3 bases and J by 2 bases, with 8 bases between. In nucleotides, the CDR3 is TGTGCCTGGAGACGGGGGCCTGGAAACACCATATATTTT. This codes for CAWRRGPGNTIYF.

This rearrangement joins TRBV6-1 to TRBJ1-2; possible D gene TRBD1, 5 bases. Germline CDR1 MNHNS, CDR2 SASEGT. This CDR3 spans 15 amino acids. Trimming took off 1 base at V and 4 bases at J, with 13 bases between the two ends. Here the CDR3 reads CASSEEWGTGYGYTF. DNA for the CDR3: TGTGCCAGCAGTGAAGAGTGGGGCACTGGCTATGGCTACACCTTC.

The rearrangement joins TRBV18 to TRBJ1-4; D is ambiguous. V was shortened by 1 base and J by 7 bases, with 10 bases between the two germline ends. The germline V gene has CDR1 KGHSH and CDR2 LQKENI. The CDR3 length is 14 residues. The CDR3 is CASSPQYEGEKLFF. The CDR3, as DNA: TGTGCCAGCTCACCACAGTACGAAGGTGAAAAACTGTTTTTT.

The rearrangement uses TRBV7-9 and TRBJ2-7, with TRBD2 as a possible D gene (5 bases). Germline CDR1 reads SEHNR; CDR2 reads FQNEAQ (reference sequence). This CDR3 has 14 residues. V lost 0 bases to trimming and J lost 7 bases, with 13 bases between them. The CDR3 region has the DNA TGTGCCAGCAGCTTAGCGCGGGCAACCTTGGAGCAGTACGTC. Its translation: CASSLARATLEQYV.

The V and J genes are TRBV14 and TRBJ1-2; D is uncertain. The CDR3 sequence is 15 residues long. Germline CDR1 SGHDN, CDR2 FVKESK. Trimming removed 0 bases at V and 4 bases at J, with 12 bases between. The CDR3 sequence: CASSQDVGTAYGYTF. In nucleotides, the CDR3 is TGTGCCAGCAGCCAAGATGTCGGTACCGCCTATGGCTACACCTTC.